This TCR beta chain was recorded in a study of blood T cell repertoires in COVID-19. Across the study: Sources were T cells, B-cell-depleted T cells, or PBMCs; the material itself was cDNA or gDNA.

Authors' data handling: For nucleated cells, counts were estimated from reference gene primer amplification. This table comes from immunoSEQ multiplex PCR, and its TCRdb copy is limited to in-frame clones, with some not included. D and trimming were read from the DNA, whereas the V and J calls and clone size are those reported in that table. Of roughly 120,000 clones listed, approximately 88% were seen once; the top ten hold 0.83%. Between the trimmed V and J ends, which lost 4 bases and 5 bases, there was a span of 17 bases. The CDR3 loop spans 15 amino acids. Germline V CDR1 and CDR2: LGHDT, YNNKEL (reference sequence).

The sequenced sample was peripheral blood. The V and J genes are TRBV3-1 (or the pseudogene TRBV3-2) and TRBJ2-5, with D tentatively TRBD1 (7 bases). The clonotype comes from a woman between 65 and 79 years old with acute or convalescent COVID-19. CDR3 nucleotide sequence: TGTGCCAGCAGCCTGGGGGCAGGGGGGTTGGAGACCCAGTACTTC. Translating gives CASSLGAGGLETQYF.